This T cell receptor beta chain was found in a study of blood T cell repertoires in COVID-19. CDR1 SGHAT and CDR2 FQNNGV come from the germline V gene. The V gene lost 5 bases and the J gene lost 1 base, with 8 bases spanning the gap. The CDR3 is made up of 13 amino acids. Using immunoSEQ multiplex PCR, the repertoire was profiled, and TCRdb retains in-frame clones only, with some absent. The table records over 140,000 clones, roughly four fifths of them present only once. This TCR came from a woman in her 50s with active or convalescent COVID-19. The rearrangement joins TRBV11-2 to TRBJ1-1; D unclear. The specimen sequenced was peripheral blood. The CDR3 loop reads CASSPRGNTEAFF. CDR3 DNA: TGTGCCAGCAGCCCCCGGGGGAACACTGAAGCTTTCTTT.